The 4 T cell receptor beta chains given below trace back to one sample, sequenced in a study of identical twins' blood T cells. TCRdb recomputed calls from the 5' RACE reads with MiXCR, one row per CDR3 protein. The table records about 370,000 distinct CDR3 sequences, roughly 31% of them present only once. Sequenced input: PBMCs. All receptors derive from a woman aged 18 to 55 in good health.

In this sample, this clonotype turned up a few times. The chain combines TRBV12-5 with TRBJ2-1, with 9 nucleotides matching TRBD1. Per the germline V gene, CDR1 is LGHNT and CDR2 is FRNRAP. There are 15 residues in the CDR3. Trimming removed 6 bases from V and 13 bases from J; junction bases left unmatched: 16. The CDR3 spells CASGLGGQGSPGQFF. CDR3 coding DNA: TGTGCTAGTGGCCTTGGTGGACAGGGGTCTCCAGGACAGTTCTTC.

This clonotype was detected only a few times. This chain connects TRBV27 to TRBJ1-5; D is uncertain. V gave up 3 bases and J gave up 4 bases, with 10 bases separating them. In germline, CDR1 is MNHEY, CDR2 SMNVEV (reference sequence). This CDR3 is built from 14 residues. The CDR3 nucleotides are TGTGCCAGCAGTTTGTCATCCGCTAATCAGCCCCAGCATTTT. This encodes CASSLSSANQPQHF.

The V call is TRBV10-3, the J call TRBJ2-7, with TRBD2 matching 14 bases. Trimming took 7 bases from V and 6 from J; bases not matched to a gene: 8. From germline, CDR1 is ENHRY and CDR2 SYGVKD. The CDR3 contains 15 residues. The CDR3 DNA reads TGTGCCATCACCACCGGGACTAGCGGGAGAAGCGAGCAGTACTTC. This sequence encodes CAITTGTSGRSEQYF.

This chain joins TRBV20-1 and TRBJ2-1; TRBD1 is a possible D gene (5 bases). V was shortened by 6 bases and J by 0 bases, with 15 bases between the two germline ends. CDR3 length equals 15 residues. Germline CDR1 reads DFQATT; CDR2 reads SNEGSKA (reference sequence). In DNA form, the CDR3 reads TGCAGTGCCCCGTTGACAGATCGCTCCTACAATGAGCAGTTCTTC. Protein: CSAPLTDRSYNEQFF.